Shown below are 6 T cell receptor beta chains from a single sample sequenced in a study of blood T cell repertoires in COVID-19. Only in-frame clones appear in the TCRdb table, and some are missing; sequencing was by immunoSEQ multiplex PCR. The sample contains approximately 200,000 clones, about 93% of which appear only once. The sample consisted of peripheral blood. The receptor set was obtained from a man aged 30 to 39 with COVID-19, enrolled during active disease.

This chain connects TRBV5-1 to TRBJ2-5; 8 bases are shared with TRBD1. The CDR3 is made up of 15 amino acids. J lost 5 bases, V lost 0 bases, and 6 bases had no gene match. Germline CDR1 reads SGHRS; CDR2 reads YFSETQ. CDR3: CASSLGQGNGETQYF. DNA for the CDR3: TGCGCCAGCAGCTTGGGACAGGGGAACGGTGAGACCCAGTACTTC. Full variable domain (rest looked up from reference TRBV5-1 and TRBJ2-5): KAGVTQTPRYLIKTRGQQVTLSCSPISGHRSVSWYQQTPGQGLQFLFEYFSETQRNKGNFPGRFSGRQFSNSRSEMNVSTLELGDSALYLCASSLGQGNGETQYFGPGTRLLVL.

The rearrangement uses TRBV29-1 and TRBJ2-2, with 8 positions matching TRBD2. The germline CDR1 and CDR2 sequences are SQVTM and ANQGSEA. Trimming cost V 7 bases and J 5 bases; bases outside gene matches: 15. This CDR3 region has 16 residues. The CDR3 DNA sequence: TGCAGCGCTGTGGCCCGCCGGGGGGGTAGGACCGGGGAGCTGTTTTTT. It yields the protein CSAVARRGGRTGELFF.

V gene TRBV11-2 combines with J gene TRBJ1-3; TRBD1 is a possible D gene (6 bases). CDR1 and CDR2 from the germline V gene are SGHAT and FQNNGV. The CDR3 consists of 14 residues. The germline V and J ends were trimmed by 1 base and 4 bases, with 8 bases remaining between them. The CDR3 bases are TGTGCCAGCAGCTTAGCGGGGGGCGGAAACACCATATATTTT. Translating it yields CASSLAGGGNTIYF.

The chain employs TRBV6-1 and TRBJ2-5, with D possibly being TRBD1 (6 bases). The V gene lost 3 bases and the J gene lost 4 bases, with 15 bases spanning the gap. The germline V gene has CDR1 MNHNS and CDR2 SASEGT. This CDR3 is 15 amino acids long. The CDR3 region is CASSDQGTGPETQYF. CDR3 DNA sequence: TGTGCCAGCAGTGATCAGGGGACGGGTCCAGAGACCCAGTACTTC.

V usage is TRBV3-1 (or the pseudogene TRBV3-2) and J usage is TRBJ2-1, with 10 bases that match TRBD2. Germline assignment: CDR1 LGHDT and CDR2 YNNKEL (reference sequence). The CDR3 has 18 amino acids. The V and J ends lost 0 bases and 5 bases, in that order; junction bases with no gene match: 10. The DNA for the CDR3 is TGTGCCAGCAGCCAAGATGCGGGCCAGCGGGGGGGCGACAATGAGCAGTTCTTC. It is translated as CASSQDAGQRGGDNEQFF.

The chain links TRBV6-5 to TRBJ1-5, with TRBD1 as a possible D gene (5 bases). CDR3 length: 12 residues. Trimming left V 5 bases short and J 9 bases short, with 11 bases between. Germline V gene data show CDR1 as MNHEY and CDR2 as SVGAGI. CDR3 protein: CASSPPQGPQHF. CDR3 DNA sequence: TGTGCCAGCAGTCCCCCTCAGGGGCCCCAGCATTTT.